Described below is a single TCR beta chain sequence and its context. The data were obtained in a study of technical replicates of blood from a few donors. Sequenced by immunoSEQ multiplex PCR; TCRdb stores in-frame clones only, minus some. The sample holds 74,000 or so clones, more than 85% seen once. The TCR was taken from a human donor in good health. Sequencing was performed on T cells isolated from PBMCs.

CDR3 loop: CASSYSAARELFF. CDR3 DNA sequence: TGTGCCAGCAGTTACTCAGCGGCCAGGGAGCTGTTTTTT. The rearrangement joins TRBV6-5 to TRBJ2-2; perhaps TRBD2 as D (5 bases). CDR1 is MNHEY, CDR2 SVGAGI, per germline. The CDR3 is 13 residues long. V was clipped by 0 bases and J by 9 bases, with 8 bases between them.